This TCR beta chain was identified in a study of T cells in Graves' hyperthyroidism and ophthalmopathy. Whole-study findings and limits: Blood held most thyroid clonotypes expanded above 0.001 frequency.

V was clipped by 2 bases and J by 4 bases, with 8 bases between them. CDR1 LGHDT and CDR2 YNNKEL come from the germline V gene (reference sequence). The CDR3 runs 14 residues. Ahead of any ophthalmopathy symptoms, the blood sample was obtained at the first diagnosis of hyperthyroidism. PBMCs were sourced from about 10 ml fresh peripheral blood. From RNA transcripts, TCR beta CDR3 regions were amplified. With the HTBI primer set, the TCR CDR3 went through a first round of RT-PCR. TCRdb redid the calling of the multiplex PCR reads with MiXCR, one entry per CDR3 protein. The sample has some 250,000 distinct CDR3 sequences; 13% to 15% are singletons. This clonotype was seen a handful of times. Its antigen is currently unknown.

V gene TRBV3-1 combines with J gene TRBJ2-2; D is uncertain. The clonotype comes from a woman in her thirties or forties with Graves' hyperthyroidism that later progressed to Graves' ophthalmopathy. The sequenced material came from blood. CDR3 region: CASSQRGSTGELFF. The CDR3 region has the DNA TGTGCCAGCAGCCAACGAGGTAGCACCGGGGAGCTGTTTTTT.